Listed below are T cell receptor beta chains from one sample, sequenced in a study of shared clonotypes between healthy human individuals. Sequenced by immunoSEQ multiplex PCR; TCRdb stores in-frame clones only, minus some. The table lists about 1.1 million clones, about 80% of them singletons, with roughly 0.65% in the top ten. Sequenced: memory CD4+ T cells from PBMCs. All receptors come from a man between 18 and 35 years old in good health. Some clones in this sample may be carry-over from other donors' samples. Each CDR3 is given with its conserved first and last residue. D genes are given only for firm matches. Clone size is shown for a subset of rows, as once, few, many or a class of expanded clone.

abundance	v_gene	d_gene	j_gene	CDR3nt	CDR3aa
few	TRBV29-1	TRBD2	TRBJ2-1	TGCAGCGCTCGTAGCGGGAGGACTTACAATGAGCAGTTCTTC	CSARSGRTYNEQFF
NA	TRBV6-5	NA	TRBJ1-2	TGTGCCAGCAGTTACATTGACACCTCGGAAGGCTACACCTTC	CASSYIDTSEGYTF
NA	TRBV7-2	TRBD1	TRBJ1-4	TGTGCCAGCAGCTTAGCCTTGACAGGGGGCCATGAAAAACTGTTTTTT	CASSLALTGGHEKLFF
NA	TRBV7-2	NA	TRBJ1-2	TGTGCCAGCAGCTCAACTAGGGCTGGCTACACCTTC	CASSSTRAGYTF
few	TRBV9	TRBD1	TRBJ1-1	TGTGCCAGCAGCGTTTCAGGGGGCACTGAAGCTTTCTTT	CASSVSGGTEAFF
NA	TRBV7-9	NA	TRBJ2-6	TGTGCCAGCAGCTTAGTATCTTACAGTCGCTCTGGGGCCAACGTCCTGACTTTC	CASSLVSYSRSGANVLTF
NA	TRBV2	TRBD2	TRBJ2-3	TGTGCCAGCAGTGAACAGCGGGAGGGCACAGATACGCAGTATTTT	CASSEQREGTDTQYF
NA	TRBV9	TRBD2	TRBJ2-2	TGTGCCAGCAGCGTAGTCGGGACTAGCGGGAACACCGGGGAGCTGTTTTTT	CASSVVGTSGNTGELFF
NA	TRBV5-1	NA	TRBJ2-3	TGCGCCAGCAGCTTTCGGGACAGCACAGATACGCAGTATTTT	CASSFRDSTDTQYF
NA	TRBV6-1	NA	TRBJ2-7	TGTGCCAGCACCTGGGGACGGGGCGGGGAGCAGTACTTC	CASTWGRGGEQYF
few	TRBV6-5	TRBD1	TRBJ1-5	TGTGCCACCACGACAGGGAACAATCAGCCCCAGCATTTT	CATTTGNNQPQHF
once	TRBV11-2	NA	TRBJ2-1	TGTGCCAGCAGCTCCCGCCTAGCCCCGCCCTACAATGAGCAGTTCTTC	CASSSRLAPPYNEQFF
NA	TRBV19	NA	TRBJ1-5	TGTGCCAGTAGTATGGGAGGGGACAATCAGCCCCAGCATTTT	CASSMGGDNQPQHF
NA	TRBV28	NA	TRBJ1-2	TGTGCCAGCACGTCCGGGACCAAAGGATTTAGTCCCTATGGCTACACCTTC	CASTSGTKGFSPYGYTF
NA	TRBV30	NA	TRBJ1-1	TGTGCCTTCCAGGGGTTCTTGAACACTGAAGCTTTCTTT	CAFQGFLNTEAFF
NA	TRBV29-1	TRBD1	TRBJ1-5	TGCAGCGTTGCCGGGACAGACAATCAGCCCCAGCATTTT	CSVAGTDNQPQHF
NA	TRBV28	NA	TRBJ1-1	TGTGCCAGCGGATTTCTTCCCGGGTCCGGGGACACTGAAGCTTTCTTT	CASGFLPGSGDTEAFF
NA	TRBV14	NA	TRBJ1-4	TGTGCCAGCAGCCAACTAACAGGGAAAGGGCTTGAAAAACTGTTTTTT	CASSQLTGKGLEKLFF
once	TRBV29-1	NA	TRBJ2-2	TGCAGCTCAGAGGTGGACACCGGGGAGCTGTTTTTT	CSSEVDTGELFF
NA	TRBV5-5	NA	TRBJ1-1	TGTGCCAGCAGCCCGAGGGCGGGGAACACTGAAGCTTTCTTT	CASSPRAGNTEAFF
NA	TRBV6-1	NA	TRBJ1-1	TGTGCCAGCAGGCTCCGGGGTGGGACGAACACTGAAGCTTTCTTT	CASRLRGGTNTEAFF
NA	TRBV21-1	NA	TRBJ2-7	TGTGCCAGCAGTGAGGACAGCTCCTACGAGCAGTACTTC	CASSEDSSYEQYF
NA	TRBV28	TRBD1	TRBJ2-5	TGTGCCAGCAGTGCCGGGACAGGGTACTCCCAAGGGACCCAGTACTTC	CASSAGTGYSQGTQYF
NA	TRBV6-1	TRBD1	TRBJ2-5	TGTGCCAGCGGGACAGGTCCCCCCGAAGAGACCCAGTACTTC	CASGTGPPEETQYF
once	TRBV6-1	TRBD1	TRBJ1-2	TGTGCCAGCAGTGGAACAGGGGGCGGTGGCTACACCTTC	CASSGTGGGGYTF
once	TRBV4-1	TRBD1	TRBJ1-3	TGCGCCAGCAGCCAAGACCAAACCGGGACAGGGGGCGGAAACACCATATATTTT	CASSQDQTGTGGGNTIYF
NA	TRBV10-3	NA	TRBJ2-3	TGTGCCATCAGGGGGGGACTCGGCACAGATACGCAGTATTTT	CAIRGGLGTDTQYF
NA	TRBV5-1	NA	TRBJ1-1	TGCGCCAGCAGCTTGGGCGGGGGAAACACTGAAGCTTTCTTT	CASSLGGGNTEAFF
NA	TRBV5-4	NA	TRBJ2-7	TGTGCCAGCAGCTCCGGGACAATTAATCGCTACGAGCAGTACTTC	CASSSGTINRYEQYF
NA	TRBV12-2	NA	TRBJ1-3	TGTGCAAGTCGCTTAGATCGGCGGGGCAGGACCGGAAACACCATATATTTT	CASRLDRRGRTGNTIYF
NA	TRBV7-2	TRBD1	TRBJ1-1	TGTGCCAGCAGGATGAGTTATGGGGGGACAGCTGAAGCTTTCTTT	CASRMSYGGTAEAFF
NA	TRBV23-1	NA	TRBJ1-4	TGCGCCAGCAGTCACCCCCTTACCAACCTCGACAGTGCAACTAATGAAAAACTGTTTTTT	CASSHPLTNLDSATNEKLFF
few	TRBV6-5	NA	TRBJ1-1	TGTGCCAGCAGTCGGCAGATGAACACTGAAGCTTTCTTT	CASSRQMNTEAFF
NA	TRBV5-4	NA	TRBJ1-1	TGTGCCAGCAGCTTCCCAGGTAGAGGGGAAGCTTTCTTT	CASSFPGRGEAFF
NA	TRBV6-1	NA	TRBJ1-3	TGTGCCGCTATTCGTGGTACGGGAAACACCATATATTTT	CAAIRGTGNTIYF
NA	TRBV5-6	NA	TRBJ1-5	TGTGCCAGCAGCCGAGCAGGGGATAGCAATCAGCCCCAGCATTTT	CASSRAGDSNQPQHF
NA	TRBV5-5	NA	TRBJ2-2	TGTGCCAGCAGCCCAACGGTGGTTGGGGGCACCGGGGAGCTGTTTTTT	CASSPTVVGGTGELFF
NA	TRBV5-6	NA	TRBJ1-3	TGTGCCAGCAGCCTGGACGGCAGAAACACCATATATTTT	CASSLDGRNTIYF
NA	TRBV6-6	NA	TRBJ1-1	TGTGCCAGCAGTTACCACACTGAAGCTTTCTTT	CASSYHTEAFF
NA	TRBV13	NA	TRBJ1-4	TGTGCCAGCAGCTCACAGGGATTCGATGAAAAACTGTTTTTT	CASSSQGFDEKLFF
NA	TRBV18	NA	TRBJ2-7	TGTGCCAGCTCAATACAGGACTCCTACGAGCAGTACTTC	CASSIQDSYEQYF
NA	TRBV9	NA	TRBJ2-2	TGTGCCAGCAGCGTTCGGCGGGGAGGTGGCACCGGGGAGCTGTTTTTT	CASSVRRGGGTGELFF
NA	TRBV4-1	TRBD1	TRBJ2-5	TGCGCCAGCAGCCCGACAGGGACCGGGTCCTGGTGGGGAGAGACCCAGTACTTC	CASSPTGTGSWWGETQYF
NA	TRBV5-1	TRBD1	TRBJ1-5	TGCGCCAGCAGCCTGCGGACAGGGGTAGGGCCCCAGCATTTT	CASSLRTGVGPQHF
once	TRBV21-1	NA	TRBJ1-1	TGTGCCAGCAGCGACCAGGGGTCCAAGGGGGCTGAAGCTTTCTTT	CASSDQGSKGAEAFF
NA	TRBV4-2	NA	TRBJ1-3	TGTGCCAGCAGCCAGGCGTGGGACAACCTGAAAGGAAACACCATATATTTT	CASSQAWDNLKGNTIYF
NA	TRBV5-1	TRBD1	TRBJ1-1	TGCGCCAGCAGCTTGATAACCCCGACAGGGGGAGGTTCTGAAGCTTTCTTT	CASSLITPTGGGSEAFF
few	TRBV5-1	TRBD1	TRBJ1-4	TGCGCCAGCAGCTTGACAGGGACAGCTGAGGAAAAACTGTTTTTT	CASSLTGTAEEKLFF
few	TRBV28	TRBD1	TRBJ1-5	TGTGCCAGCAGTTTGGGACAGGGAGATCAGCCCCAGCATTTT	CASSLGQGDQPQHF
once	TRBV6-5	NA	TRBJ1-3	TGTGCCAGCAGCCGAGCGGACTCTGGAAACACCATATATTTT	CASSRADSGNTIYF
NA	TRBV7-8	NA	TRBJ1-4	TGTGCCAGCACCCAGGCCCTTGGACTTGCAACTAATGAAAAACTGTTTTTT	CASTQALGLATNEKLFF
NA	TRBV18	NA	TRBJ1-2	TGTGCCAGCTCACCACCGAACCGGGGAGGTAACTATGGCTACACCTTC	CASSPPNRGGNYGYTF
NA	TRBV29-1	TRBD1	TRBJ2-7	TGCAGCGTTGATTCCCCGACAGGGCCCGAGCAGTACTTC	CSVDSPTGPEQYF
NA	TRBV6-6	NA	TRBJ1-1	TGTGCCAGCAGTTACTCAGGGCTGAACACTGAAGCTTTCTTT	CASSYSGLNTEAFF
NA	TRBV4-1	NA	TRBJ2-1	TGCGCCAGCAGCCAAGAGAGGGGGGACAATGAGCAGTTCTTC	CASSQERGDNEQFF
NA	TRBV18	NA	TRBJ1-4	TGTGCCAGCTCACCGGAACAGGGATGGTTCGAAAAACTGTTTTTT	CASSPEQGWFEKLFF
NA	TRBV30	NA	TRBJ2-5	TGTGCCTGGACCAGTGGGGAGACCCAGTACTTC	CAWTSGETQYF